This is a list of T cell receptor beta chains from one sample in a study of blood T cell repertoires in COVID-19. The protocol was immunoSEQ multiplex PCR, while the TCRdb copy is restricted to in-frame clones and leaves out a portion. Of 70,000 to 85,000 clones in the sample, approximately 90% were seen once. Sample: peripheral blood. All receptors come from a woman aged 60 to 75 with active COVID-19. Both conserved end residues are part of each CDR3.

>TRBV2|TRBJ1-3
CASRREGVGNTIYF
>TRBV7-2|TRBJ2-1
CASSLVGLAGTNEQFF
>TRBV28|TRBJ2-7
CASSSGLPSPYEQYF
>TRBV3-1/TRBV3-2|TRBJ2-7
CASSPQNSYEQYF
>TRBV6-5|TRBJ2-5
CASSYSNTGETQYF
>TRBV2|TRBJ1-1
CASRKEGITEAFF
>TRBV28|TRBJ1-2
CASSLKGQGAGGYTF
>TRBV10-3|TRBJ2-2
CAISELITGELFF
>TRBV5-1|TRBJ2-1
CASSSAGAPYNEQFF
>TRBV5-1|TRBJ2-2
CASSSGTEATGELFF
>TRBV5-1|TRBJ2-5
CASSFEAETQYF
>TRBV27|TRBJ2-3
CASSSPTSGADTQYF
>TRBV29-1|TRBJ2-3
CSAETAQGASDTQYF
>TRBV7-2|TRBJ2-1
CASTHAGTYNEQFF
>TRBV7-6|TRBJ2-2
CASSLEQGAQTGELFF
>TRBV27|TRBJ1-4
CASSLIGGEKLFF
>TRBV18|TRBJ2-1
CASSPPISGREYNEQFF
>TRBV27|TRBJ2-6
CASSPHGGVGANVLTF
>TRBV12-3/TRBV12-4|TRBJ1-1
CASSLVGAGGAFF
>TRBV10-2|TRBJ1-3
CASSEPGRGLSGNTIYF
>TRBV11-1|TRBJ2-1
CASRGPQGAGNEQFF
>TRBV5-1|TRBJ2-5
CASSEGLAGYETQYF
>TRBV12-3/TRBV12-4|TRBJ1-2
CASSFGGDGYTF
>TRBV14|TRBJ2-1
CASSQTGGSGNEQFF
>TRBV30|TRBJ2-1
CAWVQMGLGSNEQFF
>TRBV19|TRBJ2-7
CASNSRTGPLYEQYF
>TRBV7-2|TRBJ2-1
CASGTSGSNEQFF
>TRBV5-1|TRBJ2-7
CASSPRDTYEQYF
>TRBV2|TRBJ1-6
CASSTGQGGLSYNSPLHF
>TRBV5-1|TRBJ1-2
CASSSTGGDYGYTF